This T cell receptor beta chain was observed in a study of shared clonotypes between healthy human individuals. Produced via immunoSEQ multiplex PCR; TCRdb's table is partial and in-frame only. The sample carries roughly 720,000 clones, about 90% recorded once. Germline trimming cut 1 base from V and 4 bases from J; bases unmatched to any gene: 7. The length of the CDR3 is 15 residues. CDR1 is SGHDT, CDR2 YYEEEE, per germline. The chain links TRBV5-6 to TRBJ1-1, with 7 bases that match TRBD1. This TCR came from a man aged 18 to 35 in good health. Some clones in this sample may be carry-over from other donors' samples. The sample consisted of memory CD8+ T cells from PBMCs. Stated subset: CD45RO+ cells pooled with CCR7-negative TemRA cells. CDR3 residues: CASSLIRAGGTEAFF. CDR3 sequence (DNA): TGTGCCAGCAGCTTGATCAGGGCAGGGGGCACTGAAGCTTTCTTT. Combining the CDR3 with reference TRBV5-6 and TRBJ1-1 gives the whole variable domain DAGVTQSPTHLIKTRGQQVTLRCSPKSGHDTVSWYQQALGQGPQFIFQYYEEEERQRGNFPDRFSGHQFPNYSSELNVNALLLGDSALYLCASSLIRAGGTEAFFGQGTRLTVV.